This is a list of T cell receptor beta chains from one sample in a study of T cells expressing NK-cell markers. Following a re-call of the 5' RACE reads, TCRdb has one entry per CDR3 protein and lacks DNA. This table lists about 300,000 distinct CDR3 sequences. Material: blood T cells: a sorted CD56 or NKG2C T cell subset, CD4+ or CD8+ T cells, or bulk PBMC T cells (not recorded which). These TCRs come from a woman between 18 and 70 years old in good health. Each CDR3 is given with its conserved first and last residue.

v_gene	j_gene	CDR3aa
TRBV7-9	TRBJ2-5	CASSVGQGETQYF
TRBV6-5	TRBJ1-2	CASSSLQGVRGYTF
TRBV5-6	TRBJ1-1	CASSTGTGIEDTEAFF
TRBV5-6	TRBJ1-5	CASSLRLLGSNMPQHF
TRBV5-4	TRBJ2-7	CASSLETGRAYEQYF
TRBV19	TRBJ2-5	CASSSSQGLKETQYF
TRBV12-3/TRBV12-4	TRBJ2-3	CASSPHSSGGRGTQYF
TRBV18	TRBJ2-7	CASSPGYSYEQYF
TRBV30	TRBJ1-1	CAWRGHTEAFF
TRBV12-3/TRBV12-4	TRBJ2-1	CASSSAVGGRSSYNEQFF
TRBV5-1	TRBJ1-1	CASSGVPGVNTEAFF
TRBV6-5	TRBJ2-2	CASSYPREATNTGELFF
TRBV7-2	TRBJ2-5	CASAGTSGGETQYF
TRBV7-2	TRBJ2-1	CASSFIAGGSYNEQFF
TRBV20-1	TRBJ2-6	CSARHISGANVLTF
TRBV4-3	TRBJ1-1	CASSQVPGATTEAFF